Presented here are 32 T cell receptor beta chains from one specimen sequenced in a study of T cell responses to AZD1222 COVID-19 vaccine. Sequencing was performed with immunoSEQ multiplex PCR; in TCRdb, only in-frame clones are kept and a portion is missing. The sample includes under 150,000 clones, around 80% of them seen just once. Sequenced here: peripheral blood, sampled 28 days after the second AZD1222 dose. These receptors were obtained from an adult who received the AZD1222 COVID-19 vaccine.

This sequence joins TRBV5-8 and TRBJ1-1; no clear D gene. Trimming took 2 bases from V and 0 from J, leaving 17 bases between them. Germline V gene sequence: CDR1 SGHTS, CDR2 YDEGEE. The CDR3 spans 17 residues. This CDR3 reads CASSLFGSRLMNTEAFF. The CDR3 coding sequence is TGTGCCAGCAGCTTATTTGGCAGCAGGCTTATGAACACTGAAGCTTTCTTT. The full variable domain, completed using reference TRBV5-8 and TRBJ1-1, is EAGVTQSPTHLIKTRGQQATLRCSPISGHTSVYWYQQALGLGLQFLLWYDEGEERNRGNFPPRFSGRQFPNYSSELNVNALELEDSALYLCASSLFGSRLMNTEAFFGQGTRLTVV.

J is TRBJ2-7 and V is TRBV7-2; maybe TRBD2 (6 bases). The CDR3 extends over 16 amino acids. Germline lookup yields CDR1 SGHTA and CDR2 FQGNSA. The ends were cut back, 2 bases at V and 3 bases at J, with 17 bases in the middle. The CDR3 protein is CASSLRPGTLGYEQYF. As DNA, the CDR3 is TGTGCCAGCAGCTTACGGCCGGGGACTCTAGGCTACGAGCAGTACTTC.

The CDR3 loop is CASSQGQSPLHF. The DNA of the CDR3 is TGTGCCAGCAGCCAAGGCCAATCACCCCTCCACTTT. The rearrangement links TRBV14 to TRBJ1-6; D gene unclear. Trimming shortened V by 1 base and J by 10 bases, and 5 bases separated the two germline ends. The germline V gene has CDR1 SGHDN and CDR2 FVKESK. CDR3 size: 12 residues.

This chain connects TRBV29-1 to TRBJ1-4; D call uncertain. Germline lookup yields CDR1 SQVTM and CDR2 ANQGSEA. V was clipped by 6 bases and J by 8 bases, with 7 bases between them. The CDR3 is 10 amino acids. The CDR3 loop is CSVEHEKLFF. The CDR3 region has the DNA TGCAGCGTGGAACACGAAAAACTGTTTTTT.

The chain uses TRBV11-2 and TRBJ2-1; possible D gene TRBD1, 5 bases. Germline CDR1 reads SGHAT; CDR2 reads FQNNGV. This CDR3 has 15 amino acids. V shed 5 bases and J shed 0 bases, with 11 bases lying between them. CDR3 residues: CASSPAGISYNEQFF. CDR3 sequence (DNA): TGTGCCAGCAGCCCGGCAGGGATCTCCTACAATGAGCAGTTCTTC.

CDR3 region: CASSQGTWKSTDTQYF. The CDR3 nucleotides are TGTGCCAGCAGCCAAGGTACCTGGAAGAGCACAGATACGCAGTATTTT. The V and J genes are TRBV4-2 and TRBJ2-3; D is uncertain. The CDR3 is made up of 16 amino acids. Germline V gives CDR1 LGHNA, CDR2 YNFKEQ. V dropped 1 base and J dropped 0 bases, with 11 bases sitting between them.

This clone was picked up a small number of times. CDR3 sequence (DNA): TGTGCCAGCAGCTTAGTGGCAGGGGCCACTTACGAGCAGTACTTC. It translates to CASSLVAGATYEQYF. This rearrangement joins TRBV11-2 to TRBJ2-7; D possibly corresponds to TRBD1 (6 bases). The CDR3 runs 15 residues. Germline loops: CDR1 SGHAT, CDR2 FQNNGV. V lost 1 base and J 4 bases, leaving 14 bases between the germline ends.

Regarding this clone: Other DNA sequences from this sample encode an identical CDR3 as well. V and J are TRBV6-2 or TRBV6-3 and TRBJ2-7, with D possibly matching TRBD2 (5 bases). Trimming pared 5 bases from V and 4 bases from J, leaving 6 bases between. The CDR3 has 11 amino acids. CDR1 MNHEY and CDR2 SVGEGT come from the germline V gene. CDR3 DNA sequence: TGTGCCAGCAGTCGGGATTACGAGCAGTACTTC. Translating it yields CASSRDYEQYF.

This clone was recorded only once. J is TRBJ2-5 and V is TRBV4-2, with D maybe TRBD1 (5 bases). Between the trimmed V and J ends, which lost 0 bases and 2 bases, there was a span of 16 bases. Looked up from germline, CDR1 is LGHNA and CDR2 is YNFKEQ. The length of the CDR3 is 17 residues. The CDR3 region has the DNA TGTGCCAGCAGCCAAGATCCTCCAGGGTTGGGGCAAGAGACCCAGTACTTC. Its translation: CASSQDPPGLGQETQYF.

This chain links TRBV2 with TRBJ1-4; 7 positions match TRBD1. Germline loops: CDR1 SNHLY, CDR2 FYNNEI. CDR3 length equals 14 residues. The ends lost 5 bases at V and 6 bases at J; junction bases unmatched: 6. The CDR3 nucleotides read TGTGCCAGCAGTAGGAGGGGGCGCGATGAAAAACTGTTTTTT. This codes for CASSRRGRDEKLFF.

This chain joins TRBV25-1 and TRBJ1-2, with 10 nucleotides matching TRBD1. CDR1 MGHDK and CDR2 SYGVNS come from the germline V gene. The CDR3 length is 17 residues. Germline trimming cut 3 bases from V and 6 bases from J; bases unmatched to any gene: 13. CDR3 in DNA: TGTGCCAGCAGTGACCTGGGACAGGGGACCGCAGCACATGGCTACACCTTC. Amino acids: CASSDLGQGTAAHGYTF.

The V gene is TRBV15, the J gene TRBJ1-5; TRBD1 matches at 7 bases. V shed 9 bases, J shed 6 bases, and the junction held 11 bases outside the gene matches. Per the germline V gene, CDR1 is LNHNV and CDR2 is YYDKDF (reference sequence). This CDR3 spans 14 amino acids. The CDR3 reads CATQDREGAQPQHF. CDR3 sequence (DNA): TGTGCCACTCAAGACAGGGAGGGTGCTCAGCCCCAGCATTTT.

The chain couples TRBV5-1 to TRBJ1-2; 7 positions match TRBD1. This CDR3 has 16 residues. CDR1 is SGHRS and CDR2 is YFSETQ in the germline V gene. Germline trimming cut 4 bases from V and 4 bases from J; bases unmatched to any gene: 13. The CDR3 loop is CASSPRDSSPIYGYTF. The CDR3 nucleotides are TGCGCCAGCAGCCCAAGGGACAGCTCTCCCATCTATGGCTACACCTTC.

The V gene is TRBV2, the J gene TRBJ1-1, with a tentative D call TRBD1 (5 bases). Germline V gives CDR1 SNHLY, CDR2 FYNNEI. V lost 6 bases, J lost 0 bases, and 20 bases lay in between. The CDR3 runs to 17 residues. CDR3 sequence: CASREKAGMGVNTEAFF. The CDR3 DNA reads as TGTGCCAGCAGGGAAAAGGCAGGGATGGGGGTGAACACTGAAGCTTTCTTT.

This rearrangement joins TRBV6-1 to TRBJ1-1, with 10 bases identical to TRBD1. There are 18 residues in the CDR3. Germline V gives CDR1 MNHNS, CDR2 SASEGT. The V gene end was trimmed by 4 bases and the J gene end by 1 base; junction bases not matched to a gene: 12. The CDR3 loop is CASSATPGQGRENTEAFF. The CDR3 nucleotides are TGTGCCAGCAGTGCTACTCCGGGACAGGGGAGGGAGAACACTGAAGCTTTCTTT.

V gene TRBV6-5 combines with J gene TRBJ2-7; D remains unclear. V was trimmed by 6 bases and J by 3 bases, leaving 6 bases between them. CDR3 length: 11 amino acids. Germline V lookup: CDR1 MNHEY, CDR2 SVGAGI. CDR3 protein: CASSPVYEQYF. CDR3 in DNA: TGTGCCAGCAGCCCAGTCTACGAGCAGTACTTC.

The chain joins TRBV5-1 to TRBJ2-7; the D gene could be TRBD1 or TRBD2 (6 bases each). The CDR3 has 18 residues. Germline values: CDR1 SGHRS, CDR2 YFSETQ. The ends were cut back, 3 bases at V and 3 bases at J, with 25 bases in the middle. The CDR3: CASSSVGIVKEGGYEQYF. In nucleotides, the CDR3 is TGCGCCAGCAGCTCAGTTGGAATTGTGAAAGAGGGGGGCTACGAGCAGTACTTC.

The CDR3 bases are TGTGCCAGCAGTTTAAAGGGGGGCTGGTACTTC. Its translation is CASSLKGGWYF. The V gene is TRBV28, the J gene TRBJ2-5; D may correspond to TRBD1 or TRBD2 (6 bases each). CDR1 is MDHEN, CDR2 SYDVKM, per germline. The V and J ends lost 2 bases and 13 bases respectively, with 11 bases between them. The CDR3 extends over 11 amino acids.

J is TRBJ2-7 and V is TRBV5-1; TRBD1 aligns across 9 bases. J was trimmed by 1 base and V by 5 bases; bases with no gene match: 7. CDR3 length equals 15 residues. Germline V gene sequence: CDR1 SGHRS, CDR2 YFSETQ. CDR3 bases: TGCGCCAGCAGTCCATTAGGACAGGGGTCCTACGAGCAGTACTTC. It is translated as CASSPLGQGSYEQYF.

The gene calls are TRBV19 and TRBJ2-1; tentative D call: TRBD2 (6 bases). The V gene's germline CDR1 is LNHDA and CDR2 SQIVND (reference sequence). Trimming shortened V by 8 bases and J by 3 bases, and 20 bases separated the two germline ends. The CDR3 is made up of 16 amino acids. This CDR3 is CASYGLGRHSYNEQFF. The CDR3 DNA reads as TGTGCCAGTTACGGATTAGGGAGGCACAGCTACAATGAGCAGTTCTTC. Complete variable domain (other parts from reference TRBV19 and TRBJ2-1): DGGITQSPKYLFRKEGQNVTLSCEQNLNHDAMYWYRQDPGQGLRLIYYSQIVNDFQKGDIAEGYSVSREKKESFPLTVTSAQKNPTAFYLCASYGLGRHSYNEQFFGPGTRLTVL.

The chain is built from TRBV4-1 and TRBJ1-2, with 11 bases aligning to TRBD1. This CDR3 comprises 16 residues. Germline trimming cut 3 bases from V and 5 bases from J; bases unmatched to any gene: 8. Germline CDR1 reads MGHRA; CDR2 reads YSYEKL. The CDR3 spells CASSHLGQGAAYGYTF. The DNA of the CDR3 is TGCGCCAGCAGCCATCTCGGACAGGGGGCTGCATATGGCTACACCTTC.

The table lists this clone with a count of one. The V and J genes are TRBV5-5 and TRBJ2-7; maybe TRBD2 (6 bases). Per germline, CDR1 SGHKS and CDR2 YYEKEE (reference sequence). There are 16 residues in the CDR3. Deletions cut 0 bases from V and 4 bases from J, with 17 bases between. The CDR3 spells CASSLVPGRQRYEQYF. The DNA for the CDR3 is TGTGCCAGCAGCTTGGTGCCAGGGAGGCAAAGATACGAGCAGTACTTC. Using reference TRBV5-5 and TRBJ2-7 for the parts outside the CDR3, the full variable domain is DAGVTQSPTHLIKTRGQQVTLRCSPISGHKSVSWYQQVLGQGPQFIFQYYEKEERGRGNFPDRFSARQFPNYSSELNVNALLLGDSALYLCASSLVPGRQRYEQYFGPGTRLTVT.

V gene TRBV4-3 combines with J gene TRBJ1-2; D remains ambiguous. V lost 1 base to trimming and J lost 0 bases, with 12 bases between them. CDR3 length equals 16 residues. The V gene's germline CDR1 is LGHNA and CDR2 YSLEER. The CDR3 reads CASSQALAGANYGYTF. CDR3 DNA sequence: TGCGCCAGCAGCCAAGCCCTGGCCGGAGCTAACTATGGCTACACCTTC.

The chain is built from TRBV6-5 and TRBJ1-5, with 7 bases identical to TRBD1. This CDR3 is built from 14 residues. Germline trimming cut 5 bases from V and 6 bases from J; bases unmatched to any gene: 7. In germline, CDR1 is MNHEY, CDR2 SVGAGI. In DNA form, the CDR3 reads TGTGCCAGCAGTCTTCAGGGGGGGCGTCAGCCCCAGCATTTT. It specifies CASSLQGGRQPQHF.

J is TRBJ2-1 and V is TRBV6-2 or TRBV6-3, with TRBD2 matching over 12 bases. The trim removed 4 bases at V and 8 bases at J, leaving 12 bases unmatched. In germline, CDR1 is MNHEY, CDR2 SVGEGT. CDR3 length: 17 residues. CDR3 coding DNA: TGTGCCAGCAGTTCCCGCCCTAGCGGGGGGGCCGCGGATGAGCAGTTCTTC. Its translation: CASSSRPSGGAADEQFF.

This chain connects TRBV6-2 or TRBV6-3 to TRBJ1-4, with D uncertain. Germline V gene sequence: CDR1 MNHEY, CDR2 SVGEGT. The CDR3 spans 14 residues. V shed 2 bases and J shed 0 bases, with 4 bases lying between them. CDR3 sequence reads: CASSYGPTNEKLFF. CDR3 in DNA: TGTGCCAGCAGTTACGGGCCAACTAATGAAAAACTGTTTTTT.

The chain joins TRBV7-2 to TRBJ2-3, with 8 bases identical to TRBD2. The CDR3 runs 15 residues. Germline assignment: CDR1 SGHTA and CDR2 FQGNSA. Losses at the gene ends were 4 bases for V and 3 bases for J; bases not matched to a gene: 6. The CDR3 coding sequence is TGTGCCAGCAGCTCCCACGGCGGGGGGACAGATACGCAGTATTTT. Its translation: CASSSHGGGTDTQYF.

This chain uses TRBV3-1 (or the pseudogene TRBV3-2) with TRBJ2-7; 8 bases are a match to TRBD2. The junction had 7 bases not matched to a gene; V was cut back by 6 bases and J by 0 bases. Germline-derived CDR1 and CDR2 are LGHDT and YNNKEL (reference sequence). The CDR3 consists of 15 residues. The CDR3 is CASRERGTGSYEQYF. The CDR3 DNA is TGTGCCAGCAGAGAGCGGGGGACCGGCTCCTACGAGCAGTACTTC.

The chain uses TRBV19 and TRBJ1-4; D unclear. Germline V gene data show CDR1 as LNHDA and CDR2 as SQIVND (reference sequence). Trimming took 5 bases from V and 0 from J, leaving 16 bases between them. The CDR3 has 17 amino acids. The CDR3 loop reads CASSHLLVLATNEKLFF. DNA of the CDR3: TGTGCCAGTAGTCACCTGTTGGTTCTGGCAACTAATGAAAAACTGTTTTTT.

The rearrangement uses TRBV5-5 and TRBJ1-1; D is perhaps TRBD1 (6 bases). The V end was cut by 1 base, the J end by 0 bases, with 7 bases between. The CDR3 length is 14 residues. Germline CDR1 and CDR2: SGHKS and YYEKEE (reference sequence). The CDR3 is CASSLQGMNTEAFF. As DNA, the CDR3 is TGTGCCAGCAGCTTGCAGGGGATGAACACTGAAGCTTTCTTT.

The chain carries TRBV27 and TRBJ1-1; no firm D call. The CDR3 is 12 residues long. Germline V lookup: CDR1 MNHEY, CDR2 SMNVEV (reference sequence). Trimming pared 6 bases from V and 1 base from J, leaving 6 bases between. CDR3 coding DNA: TGTGCCAGCAGAACACCGAACACTGAAGCTTTCTTT. Its translation: CASRTPNTEAFF.

This clone was seen only a few times. This chain connects TRBV5-1 to TRBJ2-1; 8 positions agree with TRBD1. The ends lost 2 bases at V and 8 bases at J; junction bases unmatched: 12. From germline, CDR1 is SGHRS and CDR2 YFSETQ. The CDR3 contains 16 residues. The CDR3 loop reads CASSFLASGGRDEQFF. CDR3 sequence (DNA): TGCGCCAGCAGCTTTCTGGCGTCAGGGGGCAGGGATGAGCAGTTCTTC.